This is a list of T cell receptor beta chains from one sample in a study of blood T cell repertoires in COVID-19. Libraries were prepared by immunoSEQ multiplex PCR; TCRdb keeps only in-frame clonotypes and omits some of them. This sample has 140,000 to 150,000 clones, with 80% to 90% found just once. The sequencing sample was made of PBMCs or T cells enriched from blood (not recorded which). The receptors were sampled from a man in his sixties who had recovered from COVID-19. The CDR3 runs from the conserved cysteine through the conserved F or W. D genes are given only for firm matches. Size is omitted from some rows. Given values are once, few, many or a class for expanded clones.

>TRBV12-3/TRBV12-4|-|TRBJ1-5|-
CASSSTGYQPQHF
TGTGCCAGCAGTTCGACAGGCTATCAGCCCCAGCATTTT
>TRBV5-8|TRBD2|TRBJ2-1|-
CASSRTSGYSYNEQFF
TGTGCCAGCAGCAGGACTAGCGGGTACTCCTACAATGAGCAGTTCTTC
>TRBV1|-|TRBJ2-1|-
CTSSQGGGLCGYNEQFF
TGCACCAGCAGCCAAGGTGGTGGGTTATGCGGTTACAATGAGCAGTTCTTC
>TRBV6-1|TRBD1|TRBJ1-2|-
CASSELTGPYGYTF
TGTGCCAGCAGTGAACTGACAGGGCCTTATGGCTACACCTTC
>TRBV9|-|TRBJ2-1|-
CASSPSGASYNEQFF
TGTGCCAGCAGCCCCTCCGGAGCGTCCTACAATGAGCAGTTCTTC
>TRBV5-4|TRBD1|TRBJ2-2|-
CASTNDRANTGELFF
TGTGCCAGCACTAACGACAGGGCTAACACCGGGGAGCTGTTTTTT
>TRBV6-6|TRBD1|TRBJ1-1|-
CASSRDAGTGLYTEAFF
TGTGCCAGCAGTCGTGACGCCGGGACAGGACTGTACACTGAAGCTTTCTTT
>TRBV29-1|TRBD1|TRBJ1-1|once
CSADRGYEAFF
TGCAGCGCCGACAGGGGCTATGAAGCTTTCTTT
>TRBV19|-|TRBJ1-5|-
CASRIQGSQPQHF
TGTGCCAGTAGGATCCAGGGAAGTCAGCCCCAGCATTTT
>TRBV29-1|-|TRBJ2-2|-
CSVGLGSTGELFF
TGCAGCGTTGGACTGGGGAGCACCGGGGAGCTGTTTTTT
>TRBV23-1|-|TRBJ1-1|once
CASSQDAVGRDTEAFF
TGCGCCAGCAGTCAAGATGCTGTGGGGCGAGACACTGAAGCTTTCTTT
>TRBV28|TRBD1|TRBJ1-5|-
CASDYYRGSQPQHF
TGTGCCAGCGACTACTACAGGGGAAGCCAGCCCCAGCATTTT
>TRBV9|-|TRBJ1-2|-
CASSVAGGHYGYTF
TGTGCCAGCAGCGTAGCTGGCGGGCATTATGGCTACACCTTC
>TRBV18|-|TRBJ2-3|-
CASSSQRRASSTDTQYF
TGTGCCAGCTCATCACAACGCAGGGCATCTAGCACAGATACGCAGTATTTT
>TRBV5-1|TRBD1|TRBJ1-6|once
CASSLGAGGTNSPLHF
TGCGCCAGCAGCTTGGGTGCAGGGGGCACGAATTCACCCCTCCACTTT
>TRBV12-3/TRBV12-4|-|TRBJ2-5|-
CASSFSGLETQYF
TGTGCCAGCAGTTTTTCGGGGTTGGAGACCCAGTACTTC
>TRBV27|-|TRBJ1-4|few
CASSLNFREKLFF
TGTGCCAGCAGTCTGAACTTTCGTGAAAAACTGTTTTTT
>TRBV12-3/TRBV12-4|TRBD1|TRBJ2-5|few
CASSLGQPGTQYF
TGTGCCAGCAGTTTGGGACAGCCGGGGACCCAGTACTTC
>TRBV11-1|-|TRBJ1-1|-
CASSRGGSGYTEAFF
TGTGCCAGCAGCCGTGGGGGGTCAGGGTACACTGAAGCTTTCTTT
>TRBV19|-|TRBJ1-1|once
CASSRSQGEAFF
TGTGCCAGTAGTAGGAGTCAGGGTGAAGCTTTCTTT
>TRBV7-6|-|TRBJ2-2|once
CASRPEVDIFTGELFF
TGTGCCAGCAGGCCGGAAGTGGACATTTTCACCGGGGAGCTGTTTTTT
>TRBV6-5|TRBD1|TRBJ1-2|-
CASIPPGQMVWGYTF
TGTGCCAGCATTCCACCGGGACAGATGGTTTGGGGCTACACCTTC
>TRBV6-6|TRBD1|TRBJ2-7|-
CASSTTGEKYEQYF
TGTGCCAGCAGTACGACAGGGGAAAAATACGAGCAGTACTTC
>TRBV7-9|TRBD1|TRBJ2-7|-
CASLGTGFSSYEQYF
TGTGCCAGTCTAGGGACAGGATTTTCCTCCTACGAGCAGTACTTC
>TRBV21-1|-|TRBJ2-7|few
CASSKGGIGWSSYEQYF
TGTGCCAGCAGCAAAGGAGGGATAGGTTGGAGCTCCTACGAGCAGTACTTC
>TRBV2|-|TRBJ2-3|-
CASSPPLGEDTQYF
TGTGCCAGCAGCCCCCCCTTAGGGGAAGATACGCAGTATTTT
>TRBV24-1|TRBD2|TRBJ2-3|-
CATSDLFSGSATQYF
TGTGCCACCAGTGATTTGTTTAGCGGGAGTGCTACGCAGTATTTT
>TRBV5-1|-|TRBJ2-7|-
CASSPKQGSYEQYF
TGCGCCAGCAGCCCGAAACAGGGCTCCTACGAGCAGTACTTC
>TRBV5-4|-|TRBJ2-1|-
CASSQAFANEQFF
TGTGCCAGCAGCCAAGCCTTCGCCAATGAACAGTTCTTC
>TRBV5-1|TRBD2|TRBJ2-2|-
CASTRDPAGGQNGELFF
TGCGCCAGCACCCGAGATCCAGCGGGGGGGCAGAACGGGGAGCTGTTTTTT
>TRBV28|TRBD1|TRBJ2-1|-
CATSQGSPTTYNEQFF
TGTGCCACTTCACAGGGGTCTCCGACTACTTACAATGAGCAGTTCTTC
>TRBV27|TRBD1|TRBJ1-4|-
CASSRTWDRSTNEKLFF
TGTGCCAGCAGTCGGACATGGGACAGATCAACTAATGAAAAACTGTTTTTT
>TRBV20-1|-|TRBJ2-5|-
CSARQQETQYF
TGCAGTGCCAGGCAGCAAGAGACCCAGTACTTC
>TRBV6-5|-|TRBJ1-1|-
CATCVDRNTEAFF
TGTGCCACCTGTGTGGACAGGAACACTGAAGCTTTCTTT
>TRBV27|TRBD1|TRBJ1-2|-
CASSGTEGYTF
TGTGCCAGCTCCGGGACAGAAGGCTACACCTTC
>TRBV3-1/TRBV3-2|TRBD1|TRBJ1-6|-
CASSQGDRGSPLHF
TGTGCCAGCAGCCAAGGGGACAGGGGATCACCCCTCCACTTT
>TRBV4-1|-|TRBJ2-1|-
CASSQGRASYNEQFF
TGCGCCAGCAGCCAAGGGAGAGCATCCTACAATGAGCAGTTCTTC
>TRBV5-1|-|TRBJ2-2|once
CASSLFSGISGELFF
TGCGCCAGCAGCTTGTTTAGCGGAATTTCCGGGGAGCTGTTTTTT
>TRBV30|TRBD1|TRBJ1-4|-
CAWSGGQAREFF
TGTGCCTGGAGTGGGGGACAGGCTCGGGAGTTTTTT
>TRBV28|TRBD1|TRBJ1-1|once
CASTLTGKGTFF
TGTGCCAGTACGCTGACAGGGAAGGGAACTTTCTTT
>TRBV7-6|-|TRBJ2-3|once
CASSLNPADTQYF
TGTGCCAGCAGCTTAAATCCGGCAGATACGCAGTATTTT
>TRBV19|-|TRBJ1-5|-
CASAQTVNQPQHF
TGTGCCAGTGCTCAGACAGTGAATCAGCCCCAGCATTTT
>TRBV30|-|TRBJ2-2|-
CAWSLSAGELFF
TGTGCCTGGAGTCTTAGCGCCGGGGAGCTGTTTTTT
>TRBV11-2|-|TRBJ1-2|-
CASSAGYGYTF
TGTGCCAGCAGCGCGGGTTATGGCTACACCTTC
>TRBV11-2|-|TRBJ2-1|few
CASSFGGRDTEQFF
TGTGCCAGCAGCTTTGGGGGCAGGGACACTGAGCAGTTCTTC
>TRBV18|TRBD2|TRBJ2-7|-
CASSPRLAGTEQYF
TGTGCCAGCTCACCAAGACTAGCGGGGACCGAGCAGTACTTC
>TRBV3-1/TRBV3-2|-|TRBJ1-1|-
CASSQRRVATEAFF
TGTGCCAGCAGCCAGCGCAGGGTTGCCACTGAAGCTTTCTTT
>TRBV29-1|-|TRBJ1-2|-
CSVEAFLAGGGYGYTF
TGCAGCGTTGAAGCTTTTCTAGCCGGAGGTGGTTATGGCTACACCTTC
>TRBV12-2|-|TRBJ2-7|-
CASCLEKAGQEDVEQYF
TGTGCAAGTTGCTTAGAAAAGGCGGGACAGGAGGACGTCGAGCAGTACTTC
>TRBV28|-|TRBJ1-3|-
CASSLLVGNTIYF
TGTGCCAGCAGTTTATTAGTAGGAAACACCATATATTTT
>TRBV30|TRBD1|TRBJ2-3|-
CAWSKGQGTDTQYF
TGTGCCTGGTCGAAGGGACAGGGAACAGATACGCAGTATTTT
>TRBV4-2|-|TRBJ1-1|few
CASSQDPGVGTEAFF
TGTGCCAGCAGCCAAGATCCAGGGGTTGGCACTGAAGCTTTCTTT
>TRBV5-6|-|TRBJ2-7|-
CASSFSVYEQYF
TGTGCCAGCAGCTTCAGTGTTTACGAGCAGTACTTC